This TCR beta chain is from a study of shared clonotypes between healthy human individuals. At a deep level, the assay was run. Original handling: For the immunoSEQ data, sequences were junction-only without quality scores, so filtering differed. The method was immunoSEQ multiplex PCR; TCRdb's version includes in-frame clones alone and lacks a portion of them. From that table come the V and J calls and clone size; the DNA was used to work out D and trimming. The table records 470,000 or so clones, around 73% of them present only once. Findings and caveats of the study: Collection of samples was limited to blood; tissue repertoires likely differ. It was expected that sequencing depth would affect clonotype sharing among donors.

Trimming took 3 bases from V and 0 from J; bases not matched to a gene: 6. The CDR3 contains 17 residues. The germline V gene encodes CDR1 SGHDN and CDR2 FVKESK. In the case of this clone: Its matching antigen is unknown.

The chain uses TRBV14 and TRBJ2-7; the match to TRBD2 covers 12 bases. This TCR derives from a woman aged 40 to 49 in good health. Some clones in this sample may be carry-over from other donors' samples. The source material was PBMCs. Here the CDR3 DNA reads TGTGCCAGCAGCCAGGTAGGACTAGCGGGGCTCTCCTACGAGCAGTACTTC. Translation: CASSQVGLAGLSYEQYF. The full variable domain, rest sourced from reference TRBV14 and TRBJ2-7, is EAGVTQFPSHSVIEKGQTVTLRCDPISGHDNLYWYRRVMGKEIKFLLHFVKESKQDESGMPNNRFLAERTGGTYSTLKVQPAELEDSGVYFCASSQVGLAGLSYEQYFGPGTRLTVT.